This T cell receptor beta chain was captured by sequencing in a study of shared clonotypes between healthy human individuals. Study-level points and caveats: A handful of donors shared 5% to 5.5% of their naive CD4 clonotypes. Incompleteness in sorted-subset sequencing, despite large depth, was shown by rarefaction.

About this clone itself: Antigen unknown. Its ends do not fully match the called genes, so a read error is possible.

Naive CD8 cells lacked CD45RO and underwent positive selection for CCR7, leaving out terminally differentiated effector memory CD45RA+ cells. Deep level was the assay's run setting. An even split of each subset's genomic DNA across several immunoSEQ plates was performed. Data came from immunoSEQ multiplex PCR; TCRdb stores just in-frame clones and leaves some out. The sample holds 2 million to 2.5 million clones, about 93% seen once. The source is a young man in good health. Some clones in this sample may be carry-over from other donors' samples. Sequencing used naive CD8+ T cells from PBMCs.

DNA of the CDR3: TGTGCCAGCAGCTCGGTCGATTTGCATTTT. It codes for CASSSVDLHF. The rearrangement joins TRBV11-2 to TRBJ2-3; D is ambiguous. CDR1 is SGHAT and CDR2 is FQNNGV in the germline V gene. The CDR3 has 10 residues.